A single TCR beta chain is shown here with its context. No antigen is known for it. These data belong to a study of metastatic and nonmetastatic thyroid tumors. As for the study in general: Malignant and benign thyroid patients had repertoires compared in peripheral blood and tumor or nodule tissue. General study results and limits: It was reportedly found that TCR beta diversity was significantly higher in malignant thyroid tumors than in benign nodules, a difference seen in both blood and tumor samples.

Germline loops: CDR1 SGHVS, CDR2 FNYEAQ. The CDR3 runs 15 residues. Losses at the gene ends were 9 bases for V and 8 bases for J; bases not matched to a gene: 15. How the authors handled the data: Construction of a distant-metastasis classifier for papillary thyroid cancer relied on CDR3 differences across clinicopathological groups. With MiXCR, TCRdb reprocessed the PCR reads. These V and J calls rely on TCRdb rather than the paper's analysis. The sample has 23,000 or so clones; 20% to 30% are singletons. All patients were untreated before thyroid surgery. The V call is TRBV7-6, the J call TRBJ1-2; 10 positions agree with TRBD1. The sequence came from a male donor with papillary thyroid cancer or a benign thyroid nodule (not recorded which). Some clones in this sample may be carry-over from other donors' samples. The sequenced material came from tumor tissue. The CDR3: CASSPGTGVWGGYTF. The CDR3 coding sequence is TGTGCCAGTAGCCCGGGGACAGGGGTCTGGGGAGGCTACACCTTC.